What follows describes a single T cell receptor beta chain. CDR1 and CDR2 (germline): SGHRS, YFSETQ. J gave up 0 bases and V 0 bases, and 4 bases lay outside the gene matches. The CDR3 has 18 amino acids. In the authors' methods: Estimation of nucleated cell counts was performed using reference gene primer amplification. Clones were sequenced by immunoSEQ multiplex PCR, and TCRdb holds only the in-frame ones, with some missing. V, J and clone size were drawn from that table, and D and trimming were deduced from the DNA. The table shows roughly 150,000 clones, with around 83% occurring only once. The sample is drawn from a study of blood T cell repertoires in COVID-19. Study-level information: Acute-phase and convalescent COVID-19 samples originated in the United States, Italy and Spain. The cDNA or gDNA used as material had been derived from T cells, B-cell-depleted T cells, or PBMCs.

The TCR was taken from a woman aged 50 to 60 with acute or convalescent COVID-19. The chain combines TRBV5-1 with TRBJ2-6; 9 bases fit TRBD1. Sequencing was done on a sample of peripheral blood. CDR3: CASSLGGTGSSGANVLTF. DNA for the CDR3: TGCGCCAGCAGCTTGGGGGGGACAGGGAGCTCTGGGGCCAACGTCCTGACTTTC.